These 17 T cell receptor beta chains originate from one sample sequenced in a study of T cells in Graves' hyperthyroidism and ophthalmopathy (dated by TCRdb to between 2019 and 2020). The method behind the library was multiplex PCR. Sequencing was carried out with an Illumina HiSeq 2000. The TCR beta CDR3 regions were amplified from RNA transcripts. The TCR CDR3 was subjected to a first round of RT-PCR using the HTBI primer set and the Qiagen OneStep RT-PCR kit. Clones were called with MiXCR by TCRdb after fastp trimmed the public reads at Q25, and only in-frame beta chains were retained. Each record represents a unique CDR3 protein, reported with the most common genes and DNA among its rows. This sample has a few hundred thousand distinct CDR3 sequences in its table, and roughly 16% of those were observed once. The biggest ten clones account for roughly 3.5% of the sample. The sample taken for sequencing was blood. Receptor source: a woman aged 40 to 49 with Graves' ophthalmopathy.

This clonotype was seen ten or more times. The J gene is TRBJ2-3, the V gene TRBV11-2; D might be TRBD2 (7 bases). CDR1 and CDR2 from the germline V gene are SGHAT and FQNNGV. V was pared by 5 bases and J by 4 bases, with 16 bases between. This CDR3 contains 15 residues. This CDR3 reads CASSLVGGAADTQYF. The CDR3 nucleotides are TGTGCCAGCAGCCTGGTTGGGGGGGCCGCAGATACGCAGTATTTT. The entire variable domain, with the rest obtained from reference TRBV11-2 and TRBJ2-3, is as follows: EAGVAQSPRYKIIEKRQSVAFWCNPISGHATLYWYQQILGQGPKLLIQFQNNGVVDDSQLPKDRFSAERLKGVDSTLKIQPAKLEDSAVYLCASSLVGGAADTQYFGPGTRLTVL.

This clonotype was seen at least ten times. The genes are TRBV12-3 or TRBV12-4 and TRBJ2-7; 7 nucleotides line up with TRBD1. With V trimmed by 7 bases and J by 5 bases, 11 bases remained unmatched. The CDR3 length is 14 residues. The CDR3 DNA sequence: TGTGCCAGCAAGATTCAGACAGGGTCCCACGAGCAGTACTTC. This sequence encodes CASKIQTGSHEQYF.

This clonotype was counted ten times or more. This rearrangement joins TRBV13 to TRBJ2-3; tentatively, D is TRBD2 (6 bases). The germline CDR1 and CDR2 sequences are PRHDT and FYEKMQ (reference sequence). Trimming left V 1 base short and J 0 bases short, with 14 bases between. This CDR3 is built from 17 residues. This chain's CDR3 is CASSLERAASSTDTQYF. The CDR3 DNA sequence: TGTGCCAGCAGCTTAGAGCGGGCAGCGTCGAGCACAGATACGCAGTATTTT.

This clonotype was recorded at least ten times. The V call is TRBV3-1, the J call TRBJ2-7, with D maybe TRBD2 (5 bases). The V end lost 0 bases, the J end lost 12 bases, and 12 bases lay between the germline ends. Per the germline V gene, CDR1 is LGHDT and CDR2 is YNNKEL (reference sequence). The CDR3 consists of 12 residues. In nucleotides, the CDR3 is TGTGCCAGCAGCCAAGAAGAGGGATGGCGGTACTTC. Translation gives CASSQEEGWRYF.

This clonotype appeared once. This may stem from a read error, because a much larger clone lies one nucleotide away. CDR3 region: CASRPSVSLSTEAFF. CDR3 DNA sequence: TGTGCCAGCAGACCCTCCGTCAGTTTGAGCACTGAAGCTTTCTTT. The chain carries TRBV12-3 or TRBV12-4 and TRBJ1-1, with D hard to call. CDR3 length: 15 residues. Trimming took off 6 bases at V and 4 bases at J, with 18 bases between the two ends.

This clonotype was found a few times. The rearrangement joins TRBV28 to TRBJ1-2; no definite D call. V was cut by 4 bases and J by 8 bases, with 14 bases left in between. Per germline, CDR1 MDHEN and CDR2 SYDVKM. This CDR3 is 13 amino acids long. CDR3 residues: CASSSGHPRGYTF. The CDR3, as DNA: TGTGCCAGCAGTTCGGGCCACCCGCGGGGCTACACCTTC.

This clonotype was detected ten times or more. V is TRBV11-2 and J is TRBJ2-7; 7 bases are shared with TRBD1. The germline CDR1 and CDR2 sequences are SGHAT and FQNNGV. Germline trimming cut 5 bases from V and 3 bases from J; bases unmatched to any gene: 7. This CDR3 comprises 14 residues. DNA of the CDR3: TGTGCCAGCAGCCTGACAGGGCTACGCTACGAGCAGTACTTC. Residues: CASSLTGLRYEQYF. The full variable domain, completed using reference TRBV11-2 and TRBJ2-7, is EAGVAQSPRYKIIEKRQSVAFWCNPISGHATLYWYQQILGQGPKLLIQFQNNGVVDDSQLPKDRFSAERLKGVDSTLKIQPAKLEDSAVYLCASSLTGLRYEQYFGPGTRLTVT.

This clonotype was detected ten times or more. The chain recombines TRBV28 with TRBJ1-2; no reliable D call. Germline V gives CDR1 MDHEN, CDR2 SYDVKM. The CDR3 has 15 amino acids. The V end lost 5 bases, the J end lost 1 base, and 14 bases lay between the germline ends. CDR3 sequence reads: CASSAPKTVNYGYTF. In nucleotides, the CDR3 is TGTGCCAGCAGTGCCCCTAAGACTGTTAACTATGGCTACACCTTC.

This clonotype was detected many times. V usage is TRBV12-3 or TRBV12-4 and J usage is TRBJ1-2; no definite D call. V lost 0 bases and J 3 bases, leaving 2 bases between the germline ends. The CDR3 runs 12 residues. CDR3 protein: CASSLAYYGYTF. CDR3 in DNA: TGTGCCAGCAGTTTAGCATACTATGGCTACACCTTC.

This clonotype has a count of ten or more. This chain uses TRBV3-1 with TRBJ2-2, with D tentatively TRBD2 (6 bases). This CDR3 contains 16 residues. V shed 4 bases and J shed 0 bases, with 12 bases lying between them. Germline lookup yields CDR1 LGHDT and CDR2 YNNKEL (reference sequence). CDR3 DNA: TGTGCCAGCAGCCCGCGGGGTGACGCGAACACCGGGGAGCTGTTTTTT. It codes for CASSPRGDANTGELFF.

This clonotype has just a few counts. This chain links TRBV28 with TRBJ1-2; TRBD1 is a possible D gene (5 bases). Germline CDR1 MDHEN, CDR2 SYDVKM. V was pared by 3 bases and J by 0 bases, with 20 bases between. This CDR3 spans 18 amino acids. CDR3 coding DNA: TGTGCCAGCAGTTTCCCCCCTGGGCAGGGATTAGCTAACTATGGCTACACCTTC. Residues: CASSFPPGQGLANYGYTF.

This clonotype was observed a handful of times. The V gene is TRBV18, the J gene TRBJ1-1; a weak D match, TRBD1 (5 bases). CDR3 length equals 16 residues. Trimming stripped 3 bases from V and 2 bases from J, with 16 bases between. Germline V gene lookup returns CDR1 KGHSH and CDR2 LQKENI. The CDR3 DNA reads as TGTGCCAGCTCACCCCCCGGCAGGGTTGAAAACACTGAAGCTTTCTTT. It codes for CASSPPGRVENTEAFF.

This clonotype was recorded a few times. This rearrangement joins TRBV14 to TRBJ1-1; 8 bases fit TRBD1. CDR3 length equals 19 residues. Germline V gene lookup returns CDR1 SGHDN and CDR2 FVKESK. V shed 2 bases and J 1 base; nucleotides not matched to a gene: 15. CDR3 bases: TGTGCCAGCAGCCAAAGTCGCGGGACAGGTACATACCAGAACACTGAAGCTTTCTTT. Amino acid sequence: CASSQSRGTGTYQNTEAFF.

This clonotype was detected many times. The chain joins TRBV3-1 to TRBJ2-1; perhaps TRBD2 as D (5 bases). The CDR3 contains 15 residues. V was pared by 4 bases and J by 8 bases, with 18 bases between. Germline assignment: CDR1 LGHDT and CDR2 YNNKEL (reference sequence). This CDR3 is CASSPRGGSTYEQFF. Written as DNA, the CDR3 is TGTGCCAGCAGCCCTCGAGGTGGGAGCACCTATGAGCAGTTCTTC.

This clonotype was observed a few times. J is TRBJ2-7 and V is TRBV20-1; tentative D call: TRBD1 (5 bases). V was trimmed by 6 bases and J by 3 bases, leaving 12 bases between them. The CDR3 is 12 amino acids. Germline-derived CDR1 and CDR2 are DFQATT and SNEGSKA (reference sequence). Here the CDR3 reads CSAPGMGYEQYF. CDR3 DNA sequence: TGCAGTGCCCCAGGGATGGGCTACGAGCAGTACTTC.

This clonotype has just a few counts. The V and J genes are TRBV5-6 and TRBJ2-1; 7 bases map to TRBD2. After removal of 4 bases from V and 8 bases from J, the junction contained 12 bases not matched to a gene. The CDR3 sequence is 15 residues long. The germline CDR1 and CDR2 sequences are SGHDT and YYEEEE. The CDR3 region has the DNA TGTGCCAGCAGCCGCAAAACTGGACTAGTTGATGAGCAGTTCTTC. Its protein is CASSRKTGLVDEQFF.

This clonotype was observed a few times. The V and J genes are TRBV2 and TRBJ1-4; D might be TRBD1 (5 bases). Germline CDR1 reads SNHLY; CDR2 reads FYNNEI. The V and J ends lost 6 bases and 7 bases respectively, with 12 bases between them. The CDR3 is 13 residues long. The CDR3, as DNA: TGTGCCAGCAGAACTGACAGTTTTGAAAAACTGTTTTTT. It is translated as CASRTDSFEKLFF. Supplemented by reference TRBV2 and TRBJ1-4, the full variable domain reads EPEVTQTPSHQVTQMGQEVILRCVPISNHLYFYWYRQILGQKVEFLVSFYNNEISEKSEIFDDQFSVERPDGSNFTLKIRSTKLEDSAMYFCASRTDSFEKLFFGSGTQLSVL.